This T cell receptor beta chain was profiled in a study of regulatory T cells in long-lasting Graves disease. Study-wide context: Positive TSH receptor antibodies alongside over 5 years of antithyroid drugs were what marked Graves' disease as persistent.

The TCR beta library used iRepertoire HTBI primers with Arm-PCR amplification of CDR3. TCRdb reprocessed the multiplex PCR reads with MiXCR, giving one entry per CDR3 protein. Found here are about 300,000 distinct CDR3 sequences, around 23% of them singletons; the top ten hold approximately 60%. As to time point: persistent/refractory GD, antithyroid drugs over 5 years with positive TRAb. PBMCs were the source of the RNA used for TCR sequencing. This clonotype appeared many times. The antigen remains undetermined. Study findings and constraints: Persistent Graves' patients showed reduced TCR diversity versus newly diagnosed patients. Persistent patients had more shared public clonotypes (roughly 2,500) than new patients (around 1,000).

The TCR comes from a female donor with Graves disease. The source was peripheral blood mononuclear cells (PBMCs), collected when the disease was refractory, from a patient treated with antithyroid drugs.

The CDR3 sequence: CASSLAYRETQYF. In DNA form, the CDR3 reads TGTGCCAGCAGTTTAGCATACAGGGAGACCCAGTACTTC. This chain uses TRBV12-3 or TRBV12-4 with TRBJ2-5; weak D call: TRBD1 (5 bases). This CDR3 is 13 amino acids long. The germline V and J ends were trimmed by 0 bases and 5 bases, with 7 bases remaining between them.